The following is a TCR beta chain sequence with its context. The sample belongs to a study of blood T cell repertoires in COVID-19. Study as a whole: COVID-19 samples collected from the United States, Italy and Spain covered acute and convalescent phases. T cells, B-cell-depleted T cells, or PBMCs supplied cDNA or gDNA.

Original processing notes: Using reference gene primer amplification, nucleated cell counts were estimated. Sequenced by immunoSEQ multiplex PCR; TCRdb stores in-frame clones only, minus some. Clonal size and the V and J genes are those of that table, whereas D and trimming came from the DNA. This table has roughly 100,000 clones, approximately 85% appearing once. The sample was peripheral blood. The clonotype was recovered from a man over 45 with acute or convalescent COVID-19.

As DNA, the CDR3 is TGTGCCAGCAGCGTGGGGACAGCGAGGGCCGATGGCTACACCTTC. Its protein is CASSVGTARADGYTF. The chain is built from TRBV7-2 and TRBJ1-2; 7 bases fit TRBD1. The CDR3 consists of 15 residues. CDR1 SGHTA and CDR2 FQGNSA come from the germline V gene. The ends lost 5 bases at V and 6 bases at J; junction bases unmatched: 12.